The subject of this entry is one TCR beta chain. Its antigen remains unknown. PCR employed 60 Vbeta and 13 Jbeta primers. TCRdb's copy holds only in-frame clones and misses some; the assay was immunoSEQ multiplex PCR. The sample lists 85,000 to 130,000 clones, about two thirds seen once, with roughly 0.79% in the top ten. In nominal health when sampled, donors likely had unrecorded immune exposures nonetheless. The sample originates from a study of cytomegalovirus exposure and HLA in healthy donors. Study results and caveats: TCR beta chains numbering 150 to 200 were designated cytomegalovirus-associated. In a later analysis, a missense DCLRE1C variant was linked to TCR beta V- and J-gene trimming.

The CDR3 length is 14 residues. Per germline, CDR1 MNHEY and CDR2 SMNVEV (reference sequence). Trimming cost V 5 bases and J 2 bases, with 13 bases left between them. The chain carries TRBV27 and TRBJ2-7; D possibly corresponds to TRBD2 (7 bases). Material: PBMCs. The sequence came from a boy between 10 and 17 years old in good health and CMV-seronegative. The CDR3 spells CASSVTRGPYEQYF. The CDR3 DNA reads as TGTGCCAGCAGTGTCACGCGGGGGCCCTACGAGCAGTACTTC.